This T cell receptor (beta chain) came from a study of CXCR3-negative and CXCR3-positive naive CD8 T cells. Study summary: Each library held about 1.5 +/- 0.3 million TRB reads, 120 million to 150 million in total. General study points: When CXCR3-positive naive cells were set against CXCR3-negative naive cells, the former had more hydrophobic TRB CDR3s. Comparably high diversity was seen in both naive subsets, and much lower diversity in memory CD8+ cells. The study found CXCR3 expression partially decreased after cryopreservation and ran most assays on fresh PBMCs.

Concerning this clonotype: Its matching antigen is unknown.

The CDR3 extends over 13 amino acids. cDNA libraries for TRB were generated by 5' RACE incorporating UMI labels. TCRdb re-called the 5' RACE reads; every CDR3 protein appears as one record, without DNA. Its listing shows about 120,000 distinct CDR3 sequences. Naive CD8+ T cells showed a CD45RO-CCR7+CD27+CD95- phenotype. The rearrangement joins TRBV12-3 or TRBV12-4 to TRBJ2-7; TCRdb indicates TRBD1, and absent DNA this call remains unverified. Sample: naive CXCR3+ CD8+ T cells from blood. Regarding subset: CD45RO-CCR7+CD27+CD95- naive CD8+ T cells expressing CXCR3 (TNR3+). This receptor was obtained from a human donor in good health. Some clones in this sample may be carry-over from other donors' samples. The CDR3 loop reads CASSDAGAYEQYF.